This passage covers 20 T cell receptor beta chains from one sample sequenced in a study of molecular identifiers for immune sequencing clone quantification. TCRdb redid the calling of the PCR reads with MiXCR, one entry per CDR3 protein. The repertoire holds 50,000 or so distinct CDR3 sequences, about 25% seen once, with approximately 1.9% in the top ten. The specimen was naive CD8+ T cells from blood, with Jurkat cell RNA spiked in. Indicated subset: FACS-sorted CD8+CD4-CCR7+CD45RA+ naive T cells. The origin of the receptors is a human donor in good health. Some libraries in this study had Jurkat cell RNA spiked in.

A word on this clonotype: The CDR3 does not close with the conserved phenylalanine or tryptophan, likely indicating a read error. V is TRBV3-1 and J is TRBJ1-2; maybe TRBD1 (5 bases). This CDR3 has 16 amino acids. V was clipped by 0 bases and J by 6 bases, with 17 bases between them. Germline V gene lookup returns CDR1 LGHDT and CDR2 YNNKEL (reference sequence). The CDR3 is CASSQELAGNVDGYTL. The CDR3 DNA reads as TGTGCCAGCAGCCAAGAATTAGCAGGGAATGTAGATGGCTACACCTTG.

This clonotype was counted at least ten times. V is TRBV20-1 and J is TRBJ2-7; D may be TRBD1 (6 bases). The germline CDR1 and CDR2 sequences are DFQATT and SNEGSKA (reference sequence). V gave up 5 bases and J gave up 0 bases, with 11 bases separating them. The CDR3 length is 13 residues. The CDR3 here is CSASSDSSYEQYF. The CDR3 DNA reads TGCAGTGCTTCTTCGGACAGCTCCTACGAGCAGTACTTC.

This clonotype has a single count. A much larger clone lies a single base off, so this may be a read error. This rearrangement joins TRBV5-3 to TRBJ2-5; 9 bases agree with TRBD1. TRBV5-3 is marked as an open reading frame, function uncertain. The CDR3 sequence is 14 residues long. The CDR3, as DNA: TGTGCCAGCAGCCTGACAGGGGGTGAAGAGCCCCAGTACTTC. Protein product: CASSLTGGEEPQYF.

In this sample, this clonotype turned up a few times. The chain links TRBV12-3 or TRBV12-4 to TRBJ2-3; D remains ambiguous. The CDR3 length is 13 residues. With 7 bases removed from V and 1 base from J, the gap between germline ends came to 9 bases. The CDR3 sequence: CASTPEGTDTQYF. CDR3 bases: TGTGCCAGCACCCCAGAGGGCACAGATACGCAGTATTTT.

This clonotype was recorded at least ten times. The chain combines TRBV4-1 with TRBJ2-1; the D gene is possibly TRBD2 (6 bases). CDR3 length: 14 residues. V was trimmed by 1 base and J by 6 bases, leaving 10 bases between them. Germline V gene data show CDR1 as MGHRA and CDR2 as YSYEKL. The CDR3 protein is CASSQAGVFNEQFF. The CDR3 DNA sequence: TGCGCCAGCAGCCAAGCGGGGGTGTTCAATGAGCAGTTCTTC.

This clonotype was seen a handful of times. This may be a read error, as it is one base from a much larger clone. CDR3 bases: TGTGCCAGCAGCCCCTCCCCTGCGAACACCGGGGAGCTGTATTTT. Encoded protein: CASSPSPANTGELYF. The chain combines TRBV7-9 with TRBJ2-2; tentative D call: TRBD2 (5 bases). In germline, CDR1 is SEHNR, CDR2 FQNEAQ (reference sequence). There are 15 residues in the CDR3.

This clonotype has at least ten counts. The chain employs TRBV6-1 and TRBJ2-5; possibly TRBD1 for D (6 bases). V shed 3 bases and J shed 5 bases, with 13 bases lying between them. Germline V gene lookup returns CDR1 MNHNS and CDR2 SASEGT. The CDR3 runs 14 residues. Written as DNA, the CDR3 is TGTGCCAGCAGTGACAATTGGCAGGGGGAGACCCAGTACTTC. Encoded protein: CASSDNWQGETQYF.

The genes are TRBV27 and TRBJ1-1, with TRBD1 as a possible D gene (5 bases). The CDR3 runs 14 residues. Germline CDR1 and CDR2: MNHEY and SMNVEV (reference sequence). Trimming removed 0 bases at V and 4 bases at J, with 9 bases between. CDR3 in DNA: TGTGCCAGCAGTTTATCCCGAAGGGGCACTGAAGCTTTCTTT. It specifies CASSLSRRGTEAFF.

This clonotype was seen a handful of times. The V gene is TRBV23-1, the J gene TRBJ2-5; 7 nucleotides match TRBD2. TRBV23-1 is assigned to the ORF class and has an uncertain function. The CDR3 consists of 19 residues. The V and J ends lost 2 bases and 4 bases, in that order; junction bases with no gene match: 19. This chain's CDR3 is CASSQPPPAGCGGVETQYF. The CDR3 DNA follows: TGCGCCAGCAGTCAACCCCCCCCAGCGGGGTGTGGGGGAGTAGAGACCCAGTACTTC.

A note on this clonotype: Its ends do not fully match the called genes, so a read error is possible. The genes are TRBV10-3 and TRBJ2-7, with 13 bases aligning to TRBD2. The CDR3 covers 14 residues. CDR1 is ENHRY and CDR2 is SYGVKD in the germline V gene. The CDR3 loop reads CAISEGLAGIEQYF. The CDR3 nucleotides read TGTGCTATCAGTGAGGGACTAGCGGGAATCGAGCAGTACTTC.

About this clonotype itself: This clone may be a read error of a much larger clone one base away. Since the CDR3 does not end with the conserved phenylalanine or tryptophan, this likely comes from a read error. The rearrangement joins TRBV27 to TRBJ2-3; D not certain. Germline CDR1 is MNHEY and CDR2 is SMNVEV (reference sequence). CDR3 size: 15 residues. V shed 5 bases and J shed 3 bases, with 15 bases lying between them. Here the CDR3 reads CASSTETSGTDTQYI. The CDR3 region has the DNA TGTGCCAGCAGTACGGAGACCAGTGGTACAGATACGCAGTATATT.

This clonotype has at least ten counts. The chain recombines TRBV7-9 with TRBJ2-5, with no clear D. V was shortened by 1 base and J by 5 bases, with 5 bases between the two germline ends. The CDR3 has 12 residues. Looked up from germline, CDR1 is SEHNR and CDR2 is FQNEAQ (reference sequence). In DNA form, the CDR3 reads TGTGCCAGCAGCTTAGTTGACGAGACCCAGTACTTC. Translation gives CASSLVDETQYF. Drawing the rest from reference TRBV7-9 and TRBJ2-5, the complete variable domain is DTGVSQNPRHKITKRGQNVTFRCDPISEHNRLYWYRQTLGQGPEFLTYFQNEAQLEKSRLLSDRFSAERPKGSFSTLEIQRTEQGDSAMYLCASSLVDETQYFGPGTRLLVL.

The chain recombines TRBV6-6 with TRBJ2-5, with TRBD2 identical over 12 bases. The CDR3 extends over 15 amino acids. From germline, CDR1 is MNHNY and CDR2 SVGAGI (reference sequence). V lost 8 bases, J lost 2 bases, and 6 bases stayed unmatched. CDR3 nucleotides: TGTGCCAGCCTGGGGACTAGCGGGTTACAAGAGACCCAGTACTTC. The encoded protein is CASLGTSGLQETQYF.

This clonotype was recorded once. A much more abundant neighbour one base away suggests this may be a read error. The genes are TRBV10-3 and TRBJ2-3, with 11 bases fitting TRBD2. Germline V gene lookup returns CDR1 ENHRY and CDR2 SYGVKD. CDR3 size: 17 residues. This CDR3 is CAIGEDTSGGWTDTQYF. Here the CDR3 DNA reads TGTGCCATCGGTGAGGACACTAGCGGGGGATGGACAGATACGCAGTATTTT.

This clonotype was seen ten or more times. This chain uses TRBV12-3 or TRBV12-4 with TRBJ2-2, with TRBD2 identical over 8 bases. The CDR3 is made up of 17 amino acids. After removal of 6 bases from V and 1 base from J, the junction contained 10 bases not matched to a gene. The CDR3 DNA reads TGTGCCAGCAGGAAAAAACATGCGGGAGGGAACACCGGGGAGCTGTTTTTT. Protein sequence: CASRKKHAGGNTGELFF.

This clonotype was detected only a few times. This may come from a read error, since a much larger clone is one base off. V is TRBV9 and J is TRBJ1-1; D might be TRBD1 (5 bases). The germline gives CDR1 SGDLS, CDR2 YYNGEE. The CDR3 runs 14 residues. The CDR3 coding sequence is TGTGTCAGCAGCTCCGGAGGGGCTAGTCCTGAAGCTTTCTTT. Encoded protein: CVSSSGGASPEAFF.

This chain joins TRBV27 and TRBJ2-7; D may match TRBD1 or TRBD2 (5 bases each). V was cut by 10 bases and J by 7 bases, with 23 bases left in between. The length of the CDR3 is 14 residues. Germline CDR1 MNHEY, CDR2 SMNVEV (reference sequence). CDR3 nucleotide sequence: TGTGCCAACAATTCATACCAGGGCCCGGGGGAGCAGTACTTC. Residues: CANNSYQGPGEQYF.

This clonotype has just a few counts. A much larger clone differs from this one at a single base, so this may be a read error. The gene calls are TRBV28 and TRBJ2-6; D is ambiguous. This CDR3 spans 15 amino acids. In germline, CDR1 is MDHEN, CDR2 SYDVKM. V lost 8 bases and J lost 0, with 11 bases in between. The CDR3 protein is CASSPVDSGANVLTF. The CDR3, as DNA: TGTGCCAGCTCCCCGGTAGACTCTGGGGCCAACGTCCTGACTTTC.

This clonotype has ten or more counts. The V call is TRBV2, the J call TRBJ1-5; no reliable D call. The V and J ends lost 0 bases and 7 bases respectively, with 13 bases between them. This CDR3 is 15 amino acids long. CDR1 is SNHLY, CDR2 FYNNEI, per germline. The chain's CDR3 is CASSEARAHEQPQHF. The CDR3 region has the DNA TGTGCCAGCAGTGAAGCGAGGGCTCACGAACAGCCCCAGCATTTT.

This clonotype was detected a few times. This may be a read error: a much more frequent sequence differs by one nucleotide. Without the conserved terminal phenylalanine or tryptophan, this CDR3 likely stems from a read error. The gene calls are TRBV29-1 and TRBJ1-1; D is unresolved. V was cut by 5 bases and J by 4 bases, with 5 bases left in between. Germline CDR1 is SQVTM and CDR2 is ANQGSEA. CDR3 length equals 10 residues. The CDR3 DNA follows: TGCAGCGTTATTGTCACTGAAGCTTTCCTT. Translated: CSVIVTEAFL.